This T cell receptor beta chain derives from a study of T cell responses to AZD1222 COVID-19 vaccine. Turning to the study itself: Second-dose intervals of approximately 4 or approximately 12 weeks were pooled.

Sequencing was performed with immunoSEQ multiplex PCR; in TCRdb, only in-frame clones are kept and a portion is missing. The top ten hold approximately 8% of the sample, which has some 120,000 clones, 88% seen once. V was cut by 6 bases and J by 5 bases, with 16 bases left in between. Germline values: CDR1 MNHNS, CDR2 SASEGT. The CDR3 is 14 residues long. As concerns this clone: Its specificity is unknown.

Study-wide results and caveats: Vaccine-related CD4 TCRs covered spike, predominating at 160-218 and 743-854.

The chain joins TRBV6-1 to TRBJ2-5; possibly TRBD2 for D (5 bases). This TCR came from an adult in good health. This specimen consisted of peripheral blood, obtained on day 0 of AZD1222 vaccination. CDR3 in DNA: TGTGCCAGCAGGTATACTGGGAGTGGGGAGACCCAGTACTTC. This translates into CASRYTGSGETQYF.